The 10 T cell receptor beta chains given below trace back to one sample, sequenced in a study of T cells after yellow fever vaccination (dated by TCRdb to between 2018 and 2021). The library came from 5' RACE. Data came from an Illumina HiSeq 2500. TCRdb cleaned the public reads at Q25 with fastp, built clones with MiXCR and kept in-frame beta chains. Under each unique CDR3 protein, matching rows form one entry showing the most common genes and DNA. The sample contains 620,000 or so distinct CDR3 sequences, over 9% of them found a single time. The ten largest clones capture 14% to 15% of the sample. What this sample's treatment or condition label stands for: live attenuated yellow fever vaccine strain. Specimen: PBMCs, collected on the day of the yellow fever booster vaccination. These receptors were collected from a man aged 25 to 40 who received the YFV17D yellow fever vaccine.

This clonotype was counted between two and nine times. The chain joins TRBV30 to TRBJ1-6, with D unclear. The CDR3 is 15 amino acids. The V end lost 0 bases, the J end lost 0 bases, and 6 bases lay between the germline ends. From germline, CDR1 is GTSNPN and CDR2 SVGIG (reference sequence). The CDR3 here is CAWSVQSSYNSPLHF. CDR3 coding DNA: TGTGCCTGGAGTGTACAAAGCTCCTATAATTCACCCCTCCACTTT.

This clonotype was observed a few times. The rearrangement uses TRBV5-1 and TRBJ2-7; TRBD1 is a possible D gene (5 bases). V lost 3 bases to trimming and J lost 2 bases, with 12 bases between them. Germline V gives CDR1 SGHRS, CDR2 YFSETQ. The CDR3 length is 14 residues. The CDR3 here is CASSSGHITYEQYF. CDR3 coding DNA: TGCGCCAGCAGCTCAGGGCACATCACCTACGAGCAGTACTTC.

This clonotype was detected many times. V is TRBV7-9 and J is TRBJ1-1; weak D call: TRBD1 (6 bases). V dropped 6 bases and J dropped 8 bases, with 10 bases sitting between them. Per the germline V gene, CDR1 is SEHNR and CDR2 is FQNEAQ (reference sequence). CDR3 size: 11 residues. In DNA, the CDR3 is TGTGCCAGCAGTTTGAGGGGGGAAGCTTTCTTT. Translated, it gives CASSLRGEAFF. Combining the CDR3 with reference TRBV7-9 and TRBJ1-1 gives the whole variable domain DTGVSQNPRHKITKRGQNVTFRCDPISEHNRLYWYRQTLGQGPEFLTYFQNEAQLEKSRLLSDRFSAERPKGSFSTLEIQRTEQGDSAMYLCASSLRGEAFFGQGTRLTVV.

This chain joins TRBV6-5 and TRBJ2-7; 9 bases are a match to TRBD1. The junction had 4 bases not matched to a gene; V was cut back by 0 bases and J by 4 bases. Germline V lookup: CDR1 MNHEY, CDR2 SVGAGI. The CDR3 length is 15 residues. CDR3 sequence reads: CASSYSVQGAYEQYF. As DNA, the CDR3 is TGTGCCAGCAGTTACTCGGTACAGGGGGCATACGAGCAGTACTTC.

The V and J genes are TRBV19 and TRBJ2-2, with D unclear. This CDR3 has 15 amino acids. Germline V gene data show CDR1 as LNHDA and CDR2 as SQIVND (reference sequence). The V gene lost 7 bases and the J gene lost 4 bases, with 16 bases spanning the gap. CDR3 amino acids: CASNLRARSTGELFF. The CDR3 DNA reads TGTGCCAGTAATTTAAGGGCGCGGAGCACCGGGGAGCTGTTTTTT.

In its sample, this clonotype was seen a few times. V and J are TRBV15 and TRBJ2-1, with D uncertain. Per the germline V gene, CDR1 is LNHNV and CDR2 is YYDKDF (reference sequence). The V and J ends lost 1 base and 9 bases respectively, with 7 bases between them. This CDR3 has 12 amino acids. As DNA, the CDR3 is TGTGCCACCAGCAGAGGACGCGTTGAGCAGTTCTTC. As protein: CATSRGRVEQFF.

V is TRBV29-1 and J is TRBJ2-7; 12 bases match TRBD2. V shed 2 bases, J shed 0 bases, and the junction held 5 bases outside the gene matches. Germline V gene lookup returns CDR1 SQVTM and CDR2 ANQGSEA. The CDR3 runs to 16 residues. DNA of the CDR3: TGCAGCGTTGAATCGACTAGCGGGAGTCACTCCTACGAGCAGTACTTC. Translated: CSVESTSGSHSYEQYF.

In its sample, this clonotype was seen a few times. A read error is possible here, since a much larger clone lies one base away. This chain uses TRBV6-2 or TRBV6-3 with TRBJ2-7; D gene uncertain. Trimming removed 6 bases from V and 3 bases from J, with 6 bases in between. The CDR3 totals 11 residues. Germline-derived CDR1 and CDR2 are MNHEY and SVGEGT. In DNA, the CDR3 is TGTGCCAGCAGCGGCCACTACGAGCAGTACTTC. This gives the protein CASSGHYEQYF.

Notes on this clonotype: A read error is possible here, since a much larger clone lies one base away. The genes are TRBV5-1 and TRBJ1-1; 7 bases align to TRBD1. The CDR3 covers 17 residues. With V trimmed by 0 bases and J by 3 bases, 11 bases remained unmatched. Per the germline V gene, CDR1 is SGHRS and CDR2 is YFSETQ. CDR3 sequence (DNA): TGCGCCAGCAGCTTGGCCAGGGTTTCAGGGGGGGACACTGAAGCTTTCTTT. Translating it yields CASSLARVSGGDTEAFF. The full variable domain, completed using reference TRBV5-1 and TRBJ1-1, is KAGVTQTPRYLIKTRGQQVTLSCSPISGHRSVSWYQQTPGQGLQFLFEYFSETQRNKGNFPGRFSGRQFSNSRSEMNVSTLELGDSALYLCASSLARVSGGDTEAFFGQGTRLTVV.

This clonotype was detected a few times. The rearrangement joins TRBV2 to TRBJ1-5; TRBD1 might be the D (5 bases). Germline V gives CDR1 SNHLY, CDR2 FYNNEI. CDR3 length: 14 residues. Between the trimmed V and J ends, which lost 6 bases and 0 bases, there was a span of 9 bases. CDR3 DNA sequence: TGTGCCAGCAGAGGGGAGATTAGCAATCAGCCCCAGCATTTT. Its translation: CASRGEISNQPQHF.